These 25 T cell receptor beta chains were sequenced from one sample in a study of neurological immune-mediated disorders. From the 5' RACE reads, TCRdb called clonotypes with MiXCR, one entry per CDR3 protein. Found here are around 100,000 distinct CDR3 sequences, 11% of them singletons; the top ten hold around 3.1%. Described time point: longitudinal time-point 3. The sample taken for sequencing was PBMCs. The receptors shown here come from a female donor with HTLV-1-associated myelopathy (HAM/TSP).

This clonotype was detected ten times or more. V is TRBV5-1 and J is TRBJ2-7; D unresolved. This CDR3 contains 13 residues. Per the germline V gene, CDR1 is SGHRS and CDR2 is YFSETQ. The germline V and J ends were trimmed by 1 base and 3 bases, with 8 bases remaining between them. CDR3 protein: CASSLRKGYEQYF. In DNA, the CDR3 is TGCGCCAGCAGCTTGCGAAAGGGCTACGAGCAGTACTTC.

The table lists this clonotype with a few counts. This chain connects TRBV28 to TRBJ1-2; unclear D gene. The length of the CDR3 is 12 residues. With 8 bases removed from V and 3 bases from J, the gap between germline ends came to 10 bases. CDR1 is MDHEN and CDR2 is SYDVKM in the germline V gene. The CDR3 nucleotides are TGTGCCAGCTGGGGTGAGGACTATGGCTACACCTTC. Translating gives CASWGEDYGYTF.

V and J are TRBV2 and TRBJ2-7; D assignment may be TRBD1 or TRBD2 (5 bases each). The V end lost 8 bases, the J end lost 5 bases, and 13 bases lay between the germline ends. CDR3 length: 12 amino acids. Germline V lookup: CDR1 SNHLY, CDR2 FYNNEI. CDR3: CASCRERHEQYF. CDR3 nucleotide sequence: TGTGCCAGCTGCAGGGAGAGGCACGAGCAGTACTTC.

Many counts were recorded for this clonotype. The chain is built from TRBV2 and TRBJ2-1; no firm D call. The length of the CDR3 is 15 residues. V lost 1 base and J 0 bases, leaving 7 bases between the germline ends. CDR1 is SNHLY and CDR2 is FYNNEI in the germline V gene. The CDR3 region is CASSEEGSSYNEQFF. CDR3 nucleotide sequence: TGTGCCAGCAGTGAAGAGGGTAGCTCCTACAATGAGCAGTTCTTC.

The CDR3 protein is CASGLAGANTGELFF. The CDR3 region has the DNA TGCGCCAGCGGCCTAGCGGGGGCGAACACCGGGGAGCTGTTTTTT. This rearrangement joins TRBV5-1 to TRBJ2-2, with 10 positions matching TRBD2. The CDR3 totals 15 residues. Trimming at V came to 7 bases and at J to 0 bases, leaving 3 bases not matched to a gene. The germline V gene encodes CDR1 SGHRS and CDR2 YFSETQ.

This clonotype was seen many times. The chain joins TRBV20-1 to TRBJ1-4; D is uncertain. There are 15 residues in the CDR3. Germline V gene lookup returns CDR1 DFQATT and CDR2 SNEGSKA (reference sequence). The ends were cut back, 3 bases at V and 7 bases at J, with 18 bases in the middle. In DNA, the CDR3 is TGCAGTGCTAGGGCGCCGGGATCGGCCCCTGAAAAACTGTTTTTT. Protein: CSARAPGSAPEKLFF.

At least ten counts were recorded for this clonotype. The chain recombines TRBV5-1 with TRBJ2-3; 7 bases agree with TRBD1. CDR1 and CDR2 (germline): SGHRS, YFSETQ. J was trimmed by 4 bases and V by 6 bases; bases with no gene match: 8. The CDR3 covers 14 residues. The CDR3 nucleotides are TGCGCCAGCACCCCGGAAGGGGGCCCAGATACGCAGTATTTT. Residues: CASTPEGGPDTQYF.

This clonotype was detected only a few times. V usage is TRBV4-1 and J usage is TRBJ2-5, with 8 positions matching TRBD1. This CDR3 is 17 amino acids long. Germline trimming cut 0 bases from V and 4 bases from J; bases unmatched to any gene: 10. Germline V gives CDR1 MGHRA, CDR2 YSYEKL. Written as DNA, the CDR3 is TGCGCCAGCAGCCAAGATGGCAGGGGGCGCGGGGCAGAGACCCAGTACTTC. Translated: CASSQDGRGRGAETQYF.

Many counts were recorded for this clonotype. This chain uses TRBV20-1 with TRBJ2-1, with TRBD1 identical over 12 bases. Per the germline V gene, CDR1 is DFQATT and CDR2 is SNEGSKA (reference sequence). This CDR3 is built from 16 residues. J lost 9 bases, V lost 4 bases, and 13 bases had no gene match. The CDR3 nucleotides read TGCAGTGCTACTGGTCGGGAGGGACAGGGGGCTATTGAGCAGTTCTTC. Amino acids: CSATGREGQGAIEQFF.

Ten or more counts support this clonotype. The chain recombines TRBV7-2 with TRBJ2-3; 8 nucleotides align to TRBD2. The CDR3 runs to 19 residues. Germline V gene sequence: CDR1 SGHTA, CDR2 FQGNSA. V shed 3 bases and J 1 base; nucleotides not matched to a gene: 15. The chain's CDR3 is CASSLEPGAARGGTDTQYF. The CDR3 DNA sequence: TGTGCCAGCAGCTTGGAACCCGGGGCCGCGCGGGGGGGCACAGATACGCAGTATTTT.

This clonotype was seen many times. The junction departs from germline at one end; a sequencing error may be responsible. The V gene is TRBV15, the J gene TRBJ2-2; D tentatively fits TRBD1 or TRBD2 (5 bases each). The CDR3 spans 16 residues. Germline CDR1 and CDR2: LNHNV and YYDKDF (reference sequence). The DNA for the CDR3 is TGTGCTACCACGACTGAGGGACCGTCGGACACCGGGGAGCTGTTTTTT. Its protein product is CATTTEGPSDTGELFF.

This clonotype was found many times. The chain has TRBV5-1 and TRBJ2-3; possibly TRBD1 for D (6 bases). The germline gives CDR1 SGHRS, CDR2 YFSETQ. Trimming took off 7 bases at V and 0 bases at J, with 15 bases between the two ends. CDR3 length: 15 amino acids. The CDR3 region is CASASGTLSTDTQYF. For the CDR3, the DNA is TGCGCCAGCGCATCCGGGACACTTAGCACAGATACGCAGTATTTT. The complete variable domain, with remaining parts taken from reference TRBV5-1 and TRBJ2-3, reads KAGVTQTPRYLIKTRGQQVTLSCSPISGHRSVSWYQQTPGQGLQFLFEYFSETQRNKGNFPGRFSGRQFSNSRSEMNVSTLELGDSALYLCASASGTLSTDTQYFGPGTRLTVL.

By its share, this clonotype is medium-sized (0.01 to 0.1%). V usage is TRBV9 and J usage is TRBJ2-1; D unclear. The CDR3 contains 12 residues. CDR1 is SGDLS and CDR2 is YYNGEE in the germline V gene. Trimming pared 6 bases from V and 3 bases from J, leaving 7 bases between. CDR3 amino acids: CASTGDYNEQFF. CDR3 in DNA: TGTGCCAGCACCGGTGACTACAATGAGCAGTTCTTC.

This clonotype was observed at least ten times. This chain connects TRBV20-1 to TRBJ2-1; 9 nucleotides agree with TRBD2. Germline V gene lookup returns CDR1 DFQATT and CDR2 SNEGSKA (reference sequence). The length of the CDR3 is 17 residues. J gave up 3 bases and V 1 base, and 10 bases lay outside the gene matches. The CDR3 loop is CSARGSAGGGGYNEQFF. The CDR3 region has the DNA TGCAGTGCTAGAGGTAGTGCGGGCGGGGGGGGCTACAATGAGCAGTTCTTC.

This clonotype was counted many times. The chain couples TRBV20-1 to TRBJ2-1, with 8 bases that match TRBD2. Per the germline V gene, CDR1 is DFQATT and CDR2 is SNEGSKA (reference sequence). The CDR3 length is 14 residues. Unmatched junction bases numbered 8, after V lost 3 bases and J lost 7 bases. The CDR3 loop reads CSASMYGGGNEQFF. DNA for the CDR3: TGCAGTGCTAGTATGTACGGCGGGGGGAATGAGCAGTTCTTC.

This clonotype was seen at least ten times. This rearrangement joins TRBV29-1 to TRBJ2-7; D is possibly TRBD2 (6 bases). CDR1 and CDR2 (germline): SQVTM, ANQGSEA. Trimming shortened V by 7 bases and J by 6 bases, and 16 bases separated the two germline ends. This CDR3 spans 12 amino acids. As DNA, the CDR3 is TGCAGCGGGGGGGAACCAGGAGGCGAGCAGTACTTC. Its protein product is CSGGEPGGEQYF.

This clonotype was observed at least ten times. This chain uses TRBV28 with TRBJ1-6, with a weak D call TRBD1 (5 bases). Germline CDR1 reads MDHEN; CDR2 reads SYDVKM. The V and J ends lost 3 bases and 7 bases respectively, with 16 bases between them. This CDR3 is 16 amino acids long. The CDR3 reads CASSFGGFRTNSPLHF. The CDR3 DNA follows: TGTGCCAGCAGTTTTGGGGGGTTCAGGACGAATTCACCCCTCCACTTT.

The chain employs TRBV18 and TRBJ2-3; 7 nucleotides agree with TRBD1. V dropped 6 bases and J dropped 2; count of bases not matched to a gene: 5. Germline lookup yields CDR1 KGHSH and CDR2 LQKENI. This CDR3 region has 14 residues. CDR3 sequence (DNA): TGTGCCAGCTCGCGACAGGGAGACACAGATACGCAGTATTTT. Its protein is CASSRQGDTDTQYF.

This clonotype was counted many times. This sequence joins TRBV9 and TRBJ2-7; the D gene is possibly TRBD1 (5 bases). The CDR3 loop spans 13 amino acids. CDR1 is SGDLS, CDR2 YYNGEE, per germline. Trimming removed 3 bases at V and 5 bases at J, with 12 bases between. The CDR3 DNA is TGTGCCAGCAGCGCGACAGACAGCAACGAGCAGTACTTC. Protein sequence: CASSATDSNEQYF. The full variable domain, rest sourced from reference TRBV9 and TRBJ2-7, is DSGVTQTPKHLITATGQRVTLRCSPRSGDLSVYWYQQSLDQGLQFLIQYYNGEERAKGNILERFSAQQFPDLHSELNLSSLELGDSALYFCASSATDSNEQYFGPGTRLTVT.

The table lists this clonotype with many counts. V is TRBV4-1 and J is TRBJ2-7; D uncertain. From germline, CDR1 is MGHRA and CDR2 YSYEKL. Trimming pared 2 bases from V and 1 base from J, leaving 15 bases between. The CDR3 totals 16 residues. The CDR3 sequence: CASSQSGPSGSYEQYF. The CDR3 DNA is TGCGCCAGCAGCCAAAGTGGCCCCTCAGGATCCTACGAGCAGTACTTC.

Ten or more counts support this clonotype. The chain uses TRBV20-1 and TRBJ2-3; D is unresolved. The germline V gene encodes CDR1 DFQATT and CDR2 SNEGSKA (reference sequence). There are 10 residues in the CDR3. The V gene lost 5 bases and the J gene lost 5 bases, with 5 bases spanning the gap. In DNA form, the CDR3 reads TGCAGTGCTGCACAAGATACGCAGTATTTT. Translated: CSAAQDTQYF.

This clonotype was recorded at least ten times. CDR3 nucleotide sequence: TGTGCCACCAGTGGTCCTCGGTTCAGTGGGTCATACTCCTATGGCTACACCTTC. It encodes CATSGPRFSGSYSYGYTF. The chain carries TRBV24-1 and TRBJ1-2, with D unclear. Trimming stripped 5 bases from V and 4 bases from J, with 25 bases between. The CDR3 sequence is 18 residues long. CDR1 and CDR2 from the germline V gene are KGHDR and SFDVKD.

This clonotype was seen at least ten times. This chain links TRBV10-1 with TRBJ2-5; D remains ambiguous. V lost 8 bases to trimming and J lost 2 bases, with 15 bases between them. CDR1 is WNHNN, CDR2 SYGVQD, per germline (reference sequence). This CDR3 spans 14 amino acids. The DNA for the CDR3 is TGCGCCAGCTCCCGGCCCAGCGAGCAAGAGACCCAGTACTTC. This gives the protein CASSRPSEQETQYF.

There are many counts of this clonotype. The V call is TRBV5-5, the J call TRBJ2-7; D may be TRBD1 (6 bases). Germline V gene sequence: CDR1 SGHKS, CDR2 YYEKEE (reference sequence). Deletions cut 7 bases from V and 0 bases from J, with 14 bases between. This CDR3 has 14 amino acids. The CDR3 sequence: CASWSQGFSYEQYF. CDR3 coding DNA: TGTGCCAGCTGGTCACAGGGATTCTCCTACGAGCAGTACTTC.

This clonotype was recorded many times. J is TRBJ1-4 and V is TRBV20-1; D gene ambiguous. The V gene's germline CDR1 is DFQATT and CDR2 SNEGSKA (reference sequence). Trimming stripped 3 bases from V and 0 bases from J, with 11 bases between. The CDR3 is 15 amino acids. CDR3 loop: CSARGYSATNEKLFF. CDR3 DNA sequence: TGCAGTGCTAGGGGTTACAGTGCAACTAATGAAAAACTGTTTTTT.